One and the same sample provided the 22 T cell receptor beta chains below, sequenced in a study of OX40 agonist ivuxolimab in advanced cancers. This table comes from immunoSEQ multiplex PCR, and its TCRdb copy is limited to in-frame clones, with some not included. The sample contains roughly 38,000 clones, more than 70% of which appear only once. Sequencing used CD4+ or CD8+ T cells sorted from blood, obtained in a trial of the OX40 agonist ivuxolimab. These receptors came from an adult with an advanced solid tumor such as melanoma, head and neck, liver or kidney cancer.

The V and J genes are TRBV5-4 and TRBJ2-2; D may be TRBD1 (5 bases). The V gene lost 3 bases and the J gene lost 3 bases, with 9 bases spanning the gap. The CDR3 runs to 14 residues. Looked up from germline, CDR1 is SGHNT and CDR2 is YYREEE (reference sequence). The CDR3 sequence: CASSSGMDTGELFF. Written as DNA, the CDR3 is TGTGCCAGCAGCTCAGGGATGGACACCGGGGAGCTGTTTTTT.

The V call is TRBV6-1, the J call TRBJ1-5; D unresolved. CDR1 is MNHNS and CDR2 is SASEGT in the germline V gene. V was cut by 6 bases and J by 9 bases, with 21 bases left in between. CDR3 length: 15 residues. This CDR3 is CASSPSGRTGAPQHF. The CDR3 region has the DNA TGTGCCAGCAGCCCCTCCGGCCGGACTGGAGCGCCCCAGCATTTT.

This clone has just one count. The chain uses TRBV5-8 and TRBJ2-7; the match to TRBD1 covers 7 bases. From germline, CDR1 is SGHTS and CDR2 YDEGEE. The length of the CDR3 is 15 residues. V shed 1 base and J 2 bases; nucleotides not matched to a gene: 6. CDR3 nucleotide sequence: TGTGCCAGCAGCTTGCGTTGGGACAGTACCTACGAGCAGTACTTC. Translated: CASSLRWDSTYEQYF.

The CDR3 DNA reads TGTGCCAGCAGCTCGGGACTCGAGAATTCACCCCTCCACTTT. Amino acid sequence: CASSSGLENSPLHF. This chain links TRBV7-9 with TRBJ1-6, with TRBD1 as a possible D gene (5 bases). The germline V gene encodes CDR1 SEHNR and CDR2 FQNEAQ (reference sequence). Trimming cost V 4 bases and J 7 bases, with 11 bases left between them. The CDR3 consists of 14 residues.

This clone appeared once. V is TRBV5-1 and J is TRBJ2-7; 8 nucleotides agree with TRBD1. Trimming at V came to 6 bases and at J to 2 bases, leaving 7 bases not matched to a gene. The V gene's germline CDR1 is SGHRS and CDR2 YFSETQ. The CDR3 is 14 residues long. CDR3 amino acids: CASTPTGEAYEQYF. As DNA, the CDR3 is TGCGCCAGCACCCCGACAGGGGAGGCCTACGAGCAGTACTTC.

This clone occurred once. CDR3 sequence reads: CASTLRRVYTEAFF. CDR3 DNA sequence: TGTGCCAGCACCTTACGGCGGGTGTACACTGAAGCTTTCTTT. The V gene is TRBV2, the J gene TRBJ1-1; no firm D call. Trimming took 7 bases from V and 3 from J, leaving 15 bases between them. This CDR3 spans 14 amino acids. Germline values: CDR1 SNHLY, CDR2 FYNNEI.

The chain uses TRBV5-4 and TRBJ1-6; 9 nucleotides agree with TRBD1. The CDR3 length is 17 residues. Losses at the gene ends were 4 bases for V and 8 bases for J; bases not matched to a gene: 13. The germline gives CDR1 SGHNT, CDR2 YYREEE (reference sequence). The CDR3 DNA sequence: TGTGCCAGCAGCCCACCGGGACAGGGATATAGTGATTCACCCCTCCACTTT. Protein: CASSPPGQGYSDSPLHF.

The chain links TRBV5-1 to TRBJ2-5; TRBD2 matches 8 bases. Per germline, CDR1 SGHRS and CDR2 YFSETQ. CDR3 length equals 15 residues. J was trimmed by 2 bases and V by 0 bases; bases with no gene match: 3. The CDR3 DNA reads TGCGCCAGCAGCTTGGACGGGGGGGCGCAAGAGACCCAGTACTTC. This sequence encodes CASSLDGGAQETQYF.

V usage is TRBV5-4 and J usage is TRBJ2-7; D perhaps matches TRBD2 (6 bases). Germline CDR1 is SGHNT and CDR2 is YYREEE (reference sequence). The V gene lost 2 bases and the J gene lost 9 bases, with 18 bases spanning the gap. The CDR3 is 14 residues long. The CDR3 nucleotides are TGTGCCAGCAGCTTAGCCTCGGAGGGGTGGGGGCAGTACTTC. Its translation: CASSLASEGWGQYF.

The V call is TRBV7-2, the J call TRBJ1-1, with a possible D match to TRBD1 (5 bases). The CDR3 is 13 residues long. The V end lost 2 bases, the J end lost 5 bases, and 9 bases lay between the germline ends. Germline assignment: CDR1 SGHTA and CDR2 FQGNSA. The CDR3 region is CASSLRWGTEAFF. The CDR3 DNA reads TGTGCCAGCAGCTTAAGGTGGGGGACTGAAGCTTTCTTT.

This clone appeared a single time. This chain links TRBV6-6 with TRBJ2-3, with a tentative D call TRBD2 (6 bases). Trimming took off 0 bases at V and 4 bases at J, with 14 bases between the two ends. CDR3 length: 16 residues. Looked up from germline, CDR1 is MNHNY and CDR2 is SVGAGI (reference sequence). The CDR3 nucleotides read TGTGCCAGCAGTTACTCGACCACTAGCCTTCCAGATACGCAGTATTTT. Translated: CASSYSTTSLPDTQYF.

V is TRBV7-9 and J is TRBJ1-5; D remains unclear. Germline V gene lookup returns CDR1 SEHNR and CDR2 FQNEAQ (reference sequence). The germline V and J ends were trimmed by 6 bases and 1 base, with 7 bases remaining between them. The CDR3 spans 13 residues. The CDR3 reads CASSPLSNQPQHF. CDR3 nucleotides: TGTGCCAGCAGTCCACTGAGCAATCAGCCCCAGCATTTT.

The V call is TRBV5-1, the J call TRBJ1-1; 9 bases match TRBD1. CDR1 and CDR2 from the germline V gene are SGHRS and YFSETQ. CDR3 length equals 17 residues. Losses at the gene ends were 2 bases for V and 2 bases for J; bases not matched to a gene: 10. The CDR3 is CASSLRPGQGPNTEAFF. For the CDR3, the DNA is TGCGCCAGCAGCTTACGTCCGGGACAGGGACCTAACACTGAAGCTTTCTTT.

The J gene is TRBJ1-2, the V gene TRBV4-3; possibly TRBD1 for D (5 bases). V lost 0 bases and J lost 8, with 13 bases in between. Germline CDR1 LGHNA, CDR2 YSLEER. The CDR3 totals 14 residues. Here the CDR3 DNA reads TGCGCCAGCAGCCAAGATGCAGGGATCCGAGGCTACACCTTC. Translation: CASSQDAGIRGYTF.

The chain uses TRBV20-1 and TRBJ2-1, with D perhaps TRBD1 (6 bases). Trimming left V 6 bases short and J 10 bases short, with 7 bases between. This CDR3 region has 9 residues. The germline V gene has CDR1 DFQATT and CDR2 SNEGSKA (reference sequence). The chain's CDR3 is CSAGQEQFF. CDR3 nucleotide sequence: TGCAGTGCAGGACAGGAGCAGTTCTTC.

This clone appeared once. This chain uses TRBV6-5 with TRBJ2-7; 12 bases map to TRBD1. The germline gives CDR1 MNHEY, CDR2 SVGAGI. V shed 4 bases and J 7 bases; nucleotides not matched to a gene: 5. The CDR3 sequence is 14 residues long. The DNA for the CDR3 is TGTGCCAGCAGTTCCGGGACAGGGGGCAGAGAGCAGTACTTC. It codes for CASSSGTGGREQYF.

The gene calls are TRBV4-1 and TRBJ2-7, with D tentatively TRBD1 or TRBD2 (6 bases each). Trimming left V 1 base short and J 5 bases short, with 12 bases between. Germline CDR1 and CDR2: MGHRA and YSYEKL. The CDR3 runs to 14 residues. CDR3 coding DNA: TGCGCCAGCAGCCAAGGGTTAGGGGGGAACGAGCAGTACTTC. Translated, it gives CASSQGLGGNEQYF.

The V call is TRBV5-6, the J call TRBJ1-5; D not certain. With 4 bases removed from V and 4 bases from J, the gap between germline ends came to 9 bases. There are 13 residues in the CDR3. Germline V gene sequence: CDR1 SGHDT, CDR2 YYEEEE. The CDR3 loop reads CASSRGDNQPQHF. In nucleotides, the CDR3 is TGTGCCAGCAGCCGGGGTGATAATCAGCCCCAGCATTTT.

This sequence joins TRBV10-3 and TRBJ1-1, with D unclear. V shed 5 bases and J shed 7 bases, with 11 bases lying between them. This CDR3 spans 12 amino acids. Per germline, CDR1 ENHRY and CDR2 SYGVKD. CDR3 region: CAISRGPDEAFF. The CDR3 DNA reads TGTGCCATCAGTAGAGGTCCGGATGAAGCTTTCTTT.

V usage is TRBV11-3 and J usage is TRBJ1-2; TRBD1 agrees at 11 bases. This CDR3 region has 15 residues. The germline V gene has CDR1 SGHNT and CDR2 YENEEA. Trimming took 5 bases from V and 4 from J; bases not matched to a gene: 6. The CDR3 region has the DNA TGTGCCAGCAGCGCCCGGACAGGGGGCATCTATGGCTACACCTTC. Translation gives CASSARTGGIYGYTF.

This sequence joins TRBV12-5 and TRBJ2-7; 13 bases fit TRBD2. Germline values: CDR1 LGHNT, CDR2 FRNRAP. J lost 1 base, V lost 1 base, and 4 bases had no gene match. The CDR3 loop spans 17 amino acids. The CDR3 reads CASGLGTSGGDSYEQYF. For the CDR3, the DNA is TGTGCTAGTGGTTTGGGGACTAGCGGGGGTGATTCCTACGAGCAGTACTTC.

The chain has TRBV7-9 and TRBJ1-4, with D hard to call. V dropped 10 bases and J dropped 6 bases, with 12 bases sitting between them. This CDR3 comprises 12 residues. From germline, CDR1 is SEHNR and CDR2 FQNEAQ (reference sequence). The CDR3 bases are TGTGCCACCCTTAGTCCCGATGAAAAACTGTTTTTT. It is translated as CATLSPDEKLFF.